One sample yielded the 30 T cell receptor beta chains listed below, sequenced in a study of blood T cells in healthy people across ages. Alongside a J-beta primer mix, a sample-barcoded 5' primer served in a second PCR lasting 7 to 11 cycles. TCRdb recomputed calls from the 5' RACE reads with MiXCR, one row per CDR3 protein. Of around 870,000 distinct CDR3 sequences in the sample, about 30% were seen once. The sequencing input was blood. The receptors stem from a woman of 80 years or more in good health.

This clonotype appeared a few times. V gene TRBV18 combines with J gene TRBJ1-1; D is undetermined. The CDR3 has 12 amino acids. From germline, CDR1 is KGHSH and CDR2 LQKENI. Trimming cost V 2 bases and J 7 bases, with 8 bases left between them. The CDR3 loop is CASSPSSDEAFF. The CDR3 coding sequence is TGTGCCAGCTCACCAAGTTCTGATGAAGCTTTCTTT.

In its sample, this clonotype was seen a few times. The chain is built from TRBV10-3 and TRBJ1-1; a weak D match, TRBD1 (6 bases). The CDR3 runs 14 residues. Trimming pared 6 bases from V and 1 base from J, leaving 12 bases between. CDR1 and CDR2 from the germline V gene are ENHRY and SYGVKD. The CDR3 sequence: CAIRGQSGNTEAFF. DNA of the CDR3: TGTGCCATCAGAGGACAGAGTGGGAACACTGAAGCTTTCTTT.

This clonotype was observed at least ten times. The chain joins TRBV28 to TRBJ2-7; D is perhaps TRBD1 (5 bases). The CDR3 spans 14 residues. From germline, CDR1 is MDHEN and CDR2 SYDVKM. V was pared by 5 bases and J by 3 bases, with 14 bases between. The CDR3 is CASSLTGEIYEQYF. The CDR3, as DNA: TGTGCCAGCAGTCTAACAGGAGAGATCTACGAGCAGTACTTC.

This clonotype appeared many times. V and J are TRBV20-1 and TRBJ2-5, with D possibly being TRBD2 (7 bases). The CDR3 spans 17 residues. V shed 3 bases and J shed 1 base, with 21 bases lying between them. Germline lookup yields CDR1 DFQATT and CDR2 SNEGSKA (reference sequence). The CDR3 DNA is TGCAGTGCTAGCTCACCCGGGGGGCATCCCTTCCAAGAGACCCAGTACTTC. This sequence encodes CSASSPGGHPFQETQYF.

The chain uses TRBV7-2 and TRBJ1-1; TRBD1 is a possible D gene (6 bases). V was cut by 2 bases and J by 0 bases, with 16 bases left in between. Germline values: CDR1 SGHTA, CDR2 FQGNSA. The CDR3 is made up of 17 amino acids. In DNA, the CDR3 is TGTGCCAGCAGCTTAAATAGGGCAGGGGCCATGAACACTGAAGCTTTCTTT. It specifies CASSLNRAGAMNTEAFF.

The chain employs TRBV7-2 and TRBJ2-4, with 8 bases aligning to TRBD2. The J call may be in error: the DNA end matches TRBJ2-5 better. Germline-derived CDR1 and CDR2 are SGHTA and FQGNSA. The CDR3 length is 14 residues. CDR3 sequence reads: CASSSSPGGETQYF. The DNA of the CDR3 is TGTGCCAGCAGCTCCTCCCCGGGGGGGGAGACCCAGTACTTC.

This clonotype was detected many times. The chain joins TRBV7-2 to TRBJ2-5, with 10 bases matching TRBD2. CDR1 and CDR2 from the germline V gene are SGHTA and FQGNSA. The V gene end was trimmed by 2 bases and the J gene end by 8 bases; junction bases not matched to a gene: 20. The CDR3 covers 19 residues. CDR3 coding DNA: TGTGCCAGCAGCTTAAAGCGTATCCCCAGCGGGGGGGCCGGGATAACCCAGTACTTC. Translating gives CASSLKRIPSGGAGITQYF. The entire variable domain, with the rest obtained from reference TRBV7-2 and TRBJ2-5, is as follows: GAGVSQSPSNKVTEKGKDVELRCDPISGHTALYWYRQSLGQGLEFLIYFQGNSAPDKSGLPSDRFSAERTGGSVSTLTIQRTQQEDSAVYLCASSLKRIPSGGAGITQYFGPGTRLLVL.

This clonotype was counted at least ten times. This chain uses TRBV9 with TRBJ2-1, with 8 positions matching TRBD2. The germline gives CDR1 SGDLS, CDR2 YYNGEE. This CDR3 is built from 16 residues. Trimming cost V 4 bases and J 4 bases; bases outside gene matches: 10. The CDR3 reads CASSREGSIWYNEQFF. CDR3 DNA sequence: TGTGCCAGCAGCCGGGAGGGGAGCATATGGTACAATGAGCAGTTCTTC. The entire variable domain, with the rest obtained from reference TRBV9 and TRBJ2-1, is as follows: DSGVTQTPKHLITATGQRVTLRCSPRSGDLSVYWYQQSLDQGLQFLIQYYNGEERAKGNILERFSAQQFPDLHSELNLSSLELGDSALYFCASSREGSIWYNEQFFGPGTRLTVL.

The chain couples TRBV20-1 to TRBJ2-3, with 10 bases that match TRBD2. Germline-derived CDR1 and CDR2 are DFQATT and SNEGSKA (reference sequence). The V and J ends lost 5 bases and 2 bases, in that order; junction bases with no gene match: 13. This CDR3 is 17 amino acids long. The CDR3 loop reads CSAAPARLAGDTDTQYF. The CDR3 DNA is TGCAGTGCTGCCCCAGCCCGGCTAGCGGGGGACACAGATACGCAGTATTTT.

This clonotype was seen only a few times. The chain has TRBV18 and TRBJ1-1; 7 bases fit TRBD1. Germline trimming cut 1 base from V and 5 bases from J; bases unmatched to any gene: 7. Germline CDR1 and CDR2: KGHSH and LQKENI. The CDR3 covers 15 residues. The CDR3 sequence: CASSPRDSRKTEAFF. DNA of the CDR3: TGTGCCAGCTCACCACGGGACAGTAGAAAGACTGAAGCTTTCTTT.

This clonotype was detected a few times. The CDR3 sequence is CSVASGEVYEQYF. CDR3 sequence (DNA): TGCAGCGTTGCCTCGGGAGAGGTGTACGAGCAGTACTTC. The chain carries TRBV29-1 and TRBJ2-7; the D gene is possibly TRBD2 (6 bases). The CDR3 extends over 13 amino acids. CDR1 SQVTM and CDR2 ANQGSEA come from the germline V gene. V was cut by 4 bases and J by 4 bases, with 14 bases left in between.

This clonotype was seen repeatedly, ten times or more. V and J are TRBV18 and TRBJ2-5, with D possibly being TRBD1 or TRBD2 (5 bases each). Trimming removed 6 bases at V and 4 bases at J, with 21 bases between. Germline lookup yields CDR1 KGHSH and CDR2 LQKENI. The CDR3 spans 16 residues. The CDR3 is CASSLRRVGDGETQYF. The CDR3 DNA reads TGTGCCAGCTCGCTGCGCAGGGTCGGGGACGGAGAGACCCAGTACTTC. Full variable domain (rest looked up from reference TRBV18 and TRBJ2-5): NAGVMQNPRHLVRRRGQEARLRCSPMKGHSHVYWYRQLPEEGLKFMVYLQKENIIDESGMPKERFSAEFPKEGPSILRIQQVVRGDSAAYFCASSLRRVGDGETQYFGPGTRLLVL.

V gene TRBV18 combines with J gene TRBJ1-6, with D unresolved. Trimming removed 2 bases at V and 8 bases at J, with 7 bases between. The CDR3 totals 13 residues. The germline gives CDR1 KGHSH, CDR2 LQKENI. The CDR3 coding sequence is TGTGCCAGCTCACCATCGACGGATTCACCCCTCCACTTT. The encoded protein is CASSPSTDSPLHF.

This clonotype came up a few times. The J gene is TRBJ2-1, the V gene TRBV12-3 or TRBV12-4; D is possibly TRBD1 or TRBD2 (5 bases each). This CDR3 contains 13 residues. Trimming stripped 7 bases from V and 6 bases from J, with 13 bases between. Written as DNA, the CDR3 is TGTGCCAGCACAGGGACGCAGGTCAATGAGCAGTTCTTC. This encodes CASTGTQVNEQFF.

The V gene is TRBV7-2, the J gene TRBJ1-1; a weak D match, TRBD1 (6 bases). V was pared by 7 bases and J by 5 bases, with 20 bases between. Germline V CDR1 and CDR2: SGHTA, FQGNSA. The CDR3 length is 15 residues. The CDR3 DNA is TGTGCCAGCACCTTGCGGCGGGCCCAGGGGACTGAAGCTTTCTTT. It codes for CASTLRRAQGTEAFF.

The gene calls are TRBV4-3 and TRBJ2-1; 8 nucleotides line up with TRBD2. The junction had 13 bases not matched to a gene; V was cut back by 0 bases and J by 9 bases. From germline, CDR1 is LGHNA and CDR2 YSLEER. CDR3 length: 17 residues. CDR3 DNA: TGCGCCAGCAGCCAAGAAGGTTACTCCGGGAGGGCCGCTGAGCAGTTCTTC. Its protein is CASSQEGYSGRAAEQFF.

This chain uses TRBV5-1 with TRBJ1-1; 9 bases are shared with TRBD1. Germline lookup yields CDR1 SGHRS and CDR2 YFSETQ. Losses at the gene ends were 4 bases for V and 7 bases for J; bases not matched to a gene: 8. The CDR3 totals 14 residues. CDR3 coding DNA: TGCGCCAGCAGCAGGGACAGGGAAAGTGGTGAAGCTTTCTTT. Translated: CASSRDRESGEAFF.

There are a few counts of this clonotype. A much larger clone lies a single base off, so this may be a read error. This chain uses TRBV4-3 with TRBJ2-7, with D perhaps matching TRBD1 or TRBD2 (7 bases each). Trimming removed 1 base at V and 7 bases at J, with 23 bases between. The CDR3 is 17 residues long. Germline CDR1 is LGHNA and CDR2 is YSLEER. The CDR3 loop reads CASSQAWGGGSYNEQYF. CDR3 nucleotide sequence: TGCGCCAGCAGCCAAGCTTGGGGAGGGGGCTCCTACAATGAGCAGTACTTC.

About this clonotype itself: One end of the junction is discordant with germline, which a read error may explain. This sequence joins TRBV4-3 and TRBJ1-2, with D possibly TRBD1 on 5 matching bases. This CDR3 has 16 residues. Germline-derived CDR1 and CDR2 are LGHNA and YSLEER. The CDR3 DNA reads TGCGCCGGCAGCCATACTACAGGCGAGGGGAACTATGGCTACACCTTC. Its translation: CAGSHTTGEGNYGYTF.

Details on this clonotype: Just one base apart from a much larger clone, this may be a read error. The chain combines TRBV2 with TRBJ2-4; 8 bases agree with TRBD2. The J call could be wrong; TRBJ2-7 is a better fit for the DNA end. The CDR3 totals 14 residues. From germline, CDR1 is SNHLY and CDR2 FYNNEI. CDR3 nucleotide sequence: TGTGCCGGCAGTGGGTCGGGAGGGTTCGGCGAGCAGTACTTC. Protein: CAGSGSGGFGEQYF.

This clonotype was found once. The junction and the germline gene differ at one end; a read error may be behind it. The CDR3 bases are TGTGCCGGCAGCCAAGGCGACGAGCAGTACTTC. Residues: CAGSQGDEQYF. V gene TRBV3-1 combines with J gene TRBJ2-5, with D uncertain. The end of the DNA is better explained by TRBJ2-7, so the J call may be wrong. CDR3 length: 11 amino acids. CDR1 and CDR2 (germline): LGHDT, YNNKEL (reference sequence).

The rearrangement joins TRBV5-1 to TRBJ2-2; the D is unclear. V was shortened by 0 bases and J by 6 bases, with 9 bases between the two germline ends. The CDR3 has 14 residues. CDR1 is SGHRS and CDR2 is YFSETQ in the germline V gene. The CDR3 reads CASSLGFRSGELFF. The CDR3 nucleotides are TGCGCCAGCAGCTTGGGGTTTAGGTCCGGGGAGCTGTTTTTT.

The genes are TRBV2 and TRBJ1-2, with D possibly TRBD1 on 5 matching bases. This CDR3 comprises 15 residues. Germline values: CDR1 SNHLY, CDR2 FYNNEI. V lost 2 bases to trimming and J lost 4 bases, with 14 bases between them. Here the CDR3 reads CASSESPAGSYGYTF. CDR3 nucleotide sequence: TGTGCCAGCAGTGAATCCCCGGCAGGGTCCTATGGCTACACCTTC.

CDR3 loop: CAWSVEANYGYTF. The CDR3 region has the DNA TGTGCCTGGAGTGTTGAGGCTAACTATGGCTACACCTTC. V and J are TRBV30 and TRBJ1-2; D ambiguous. This CDR3 spans 13 amino acids. Between the trimmed V and J ends, which lost 0 bases and 0 bases, there was a span of 5 bases. Germline loops: CDR1 GTSNPN, CDR2 SVGIG (reference sequence).

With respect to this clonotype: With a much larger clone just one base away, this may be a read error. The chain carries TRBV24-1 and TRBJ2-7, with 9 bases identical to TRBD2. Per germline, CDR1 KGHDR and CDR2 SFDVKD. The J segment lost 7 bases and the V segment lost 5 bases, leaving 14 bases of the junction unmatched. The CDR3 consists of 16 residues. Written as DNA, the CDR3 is TGTGCCACCAGTGTCACGCGGGGGGGTCCCTACAATGAGCAGTACTTC. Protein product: CATSVTRGGPYNEQYF.

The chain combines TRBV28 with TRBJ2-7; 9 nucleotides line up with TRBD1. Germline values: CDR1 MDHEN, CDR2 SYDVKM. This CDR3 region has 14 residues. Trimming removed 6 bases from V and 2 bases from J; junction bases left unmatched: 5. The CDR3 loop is CASRTGGAPYEQYF. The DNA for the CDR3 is TGTGCCAGCAGGACAGGGGGGGCTCCCTACGAGCAGTACTTC.

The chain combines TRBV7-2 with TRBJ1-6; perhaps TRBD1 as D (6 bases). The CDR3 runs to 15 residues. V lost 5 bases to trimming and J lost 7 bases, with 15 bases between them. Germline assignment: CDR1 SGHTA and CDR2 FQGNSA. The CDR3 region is CASSRRGGLNSPLHF. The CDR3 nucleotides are TGTGCCAGCAGCCGGAGGGGGGGGCTGAATTCACCCCTCCACTTT.

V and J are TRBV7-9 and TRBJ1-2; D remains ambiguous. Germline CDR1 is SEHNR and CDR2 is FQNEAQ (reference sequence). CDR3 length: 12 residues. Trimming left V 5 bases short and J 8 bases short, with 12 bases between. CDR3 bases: TGTGCCAGCAGCCGCCGGGAGACCGGCTACACCTTC. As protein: CASSRRETGYTF. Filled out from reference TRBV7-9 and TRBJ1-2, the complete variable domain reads DTGVSQNPRHKITKRGQNVTFRCDPISEHNRLYWYRQTLGQGPEFLTYFQNEAQLEKSRLLSDRFSAERPKGSFSTLEIQRTEQGDSAMYLCASSRRETGYTFGSGTRLTVV.

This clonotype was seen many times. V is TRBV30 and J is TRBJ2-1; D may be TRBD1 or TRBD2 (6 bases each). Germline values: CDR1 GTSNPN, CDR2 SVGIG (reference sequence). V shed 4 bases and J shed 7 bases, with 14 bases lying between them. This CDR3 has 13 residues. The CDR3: CAWNGGLGNEQFF. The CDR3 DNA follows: TGTGCCTGGAATGGGGGGCTAGGGAATGAGCAGTTCTTC.

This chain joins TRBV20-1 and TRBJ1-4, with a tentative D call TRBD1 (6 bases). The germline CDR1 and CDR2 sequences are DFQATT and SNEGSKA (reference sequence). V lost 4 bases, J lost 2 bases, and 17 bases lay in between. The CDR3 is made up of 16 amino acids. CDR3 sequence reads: CSAKQGIGRTNEKLFF. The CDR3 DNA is TGCAGTGCTAAACAGGGAATTGGGAGGACTAATGAAAAACTGTTTTTT.